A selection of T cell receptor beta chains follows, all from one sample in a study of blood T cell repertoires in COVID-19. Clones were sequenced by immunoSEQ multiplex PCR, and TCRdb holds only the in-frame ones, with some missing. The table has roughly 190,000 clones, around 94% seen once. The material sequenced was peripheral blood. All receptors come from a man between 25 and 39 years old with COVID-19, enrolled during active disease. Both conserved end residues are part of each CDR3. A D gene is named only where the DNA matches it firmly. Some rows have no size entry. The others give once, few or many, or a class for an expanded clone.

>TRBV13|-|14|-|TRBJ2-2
CASSPRSDTGELFF
TGTGCCAGCAGCCCCCGGTCCGACACCGGGGAGCTGTTTTTT
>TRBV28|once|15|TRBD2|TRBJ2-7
CASGPSSSGIVEQYF
TGTGCCAGCGGCCCGTCCTCTAGCGGGATAGTCGAGCAGTACTTC
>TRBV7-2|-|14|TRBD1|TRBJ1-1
CASSATGGRTEAFF
TGTGCCAGCAGCGCTACAGGGGGGAGGACTGAAGCTTTCTTT
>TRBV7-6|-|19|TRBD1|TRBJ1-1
CASSLEGRGSGLGNTEAFF
TGTGCCAGCAGCTTAGAAGGCAGGGGGTCCGGCCTAGGAAACACTGAAGCTTTCTTT
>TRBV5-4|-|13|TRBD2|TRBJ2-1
CASSPAGGGEQFF
TGTGCCAGCAGCCCGGCGGGGGGTGGTGAGCAGTTCTTC
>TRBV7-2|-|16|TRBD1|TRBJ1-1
CASSLADRPMNTEAFF
TGTGCCAGCAGCTTAGCGGACAGGCCAATGAACACTGAAGCTTTCTTT
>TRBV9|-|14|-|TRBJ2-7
CASSPQSDSYEQYF
TGTGCCAGCAGCCCCCAGTCGGACAGCTACGAGCAGTACTTC
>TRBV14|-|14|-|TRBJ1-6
CASSRGGVGSPLHF
TGTGCCAGCAGCCGGGGGGGCGTAGGATCACCCCTCCACTTT
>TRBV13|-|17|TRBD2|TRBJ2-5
CASSLEVGGGRQETQYF
TGTGCCAGCAGCTTAGAGGTCGGGGGGGGGCGTCAAGAGACCCAGTACTTC
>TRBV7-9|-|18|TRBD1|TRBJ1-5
CASSLAGVRGFSNQPQHF
TGTGCCAGCAGCTTAGCGGGAGTCAGGGGGTTTAGCAATCAGCCCCAGCATTTT
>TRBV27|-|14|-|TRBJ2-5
CASRHTRGGETQYF
TGTGCCAGCAGGCATACCAGGGGTGGGGAGACCCAGTACTTC
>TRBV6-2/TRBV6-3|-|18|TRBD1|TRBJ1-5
CASSYPTGDGVSNQPQHF
TGTGCCAGCAGTTACCCGACAGGGGACGGGGTAAGCAATCAGCCCCAGCATTTT
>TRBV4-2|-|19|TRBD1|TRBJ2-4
CASSQEGGTGALAKNIQYF
TGTGCCAGCAGCCAAGAAGGGGGGACAGGGGCCTTAGCCAAAAACATTCAGTACTTC
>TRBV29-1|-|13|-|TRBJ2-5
CSVETGWQETQYF
TGCAGCGTTGAAACAGGGTGGCAAGAGACCCAGTACTTC
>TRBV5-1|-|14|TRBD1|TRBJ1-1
CASSTGQGYTEAFF
TGCGCCAGCAGCACCGGACAGGGGTATACTGAAGCTTTCTTT
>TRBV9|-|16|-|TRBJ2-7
CASSVEVGARQNEQYF
TGTGCCAGCAGCGTAGAGGTGGGGGCCAGGCAGAACGAGCAGTACTTC
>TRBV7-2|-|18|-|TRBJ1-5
CASSLESRASDSNQPQHF
TGTGCCAGCAGCTTAGAGTCCAGGGCCTCAGATAGCAATCAGCCCCAGCATTTT
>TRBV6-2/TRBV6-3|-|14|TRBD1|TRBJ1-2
CASSPGQGSYGYTF
TGTGCCAGCAGTCCCGGACAGGGGTCATATGGCTACACCTTC
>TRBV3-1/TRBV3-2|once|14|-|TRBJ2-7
CASSQDLREYEQYF
TGTGCCAGCAGCCAAGATCTCCGGGAATACGAGCAGTACTTC
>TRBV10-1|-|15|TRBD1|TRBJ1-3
CASRLQGYSGNTIYF
TGCGCCAGCCGCCTACAGGGGTACTCTGGAAACACCATATATTTT
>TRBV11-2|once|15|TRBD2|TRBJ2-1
CASSSLAGIPNEQFF
TGTGCCAGCAGCTCTCTAGCGGGGATTCCCAATGAGCAGTTCTTC
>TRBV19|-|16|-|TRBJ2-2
CASNLRGMINTGELFF
TGTGCCAGTAATCTAAGAGGGATGATCAACACCGGGGAGCTGTTTTTT
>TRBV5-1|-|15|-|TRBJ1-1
CASSLAPERGTEAFF
TGCGCCAGCAGCTTGGCACCGGAGCGCGGTACTGAAGCTTTCTTT
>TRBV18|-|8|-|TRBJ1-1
CAIEGAFF
TGTGCCATCGAGGGTGCTTTCTTT
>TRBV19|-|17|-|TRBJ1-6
CASSKNLRGAYNSPLHF
TGTGCCAGTAGCAAAAACCTCAGGGGCGCTTATAATTCACCCCTCCACTTT
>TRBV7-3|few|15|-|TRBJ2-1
CASSSDSSSYNEQFF
TGTGCCAGCAGCTCCGACAGTAGCTCCTACAATGAGCAGTTCTTC
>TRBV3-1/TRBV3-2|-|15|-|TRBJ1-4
CASSSRSPLGEKLFF
TGTGCCAGCAGCTCCCGATCTCCCCTAGGTGAAAAACTGTTTTTT
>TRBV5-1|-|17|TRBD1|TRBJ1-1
CASSPHTGEVMNTEAFF
TGCGCCAGCAGCCCCCATACAGGGGAAGTCATGAACACTGAAGCTTTCTTT
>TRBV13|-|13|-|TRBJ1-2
CASSLQGRSGYTF
TGTGCCAGCAGCTTACAGGGAAGGTCGGGCTACACCTTC
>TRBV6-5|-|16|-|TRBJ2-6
CASSSGRGSGANVLTF
TGTGCCAGCAGTTCCGGTAGGGGCTCTGGGGCCAACGTCCTGACTTTC
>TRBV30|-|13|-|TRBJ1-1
CAWSDRIRTEAFF
TGTGCCTGGAGTGACAGGATAAGGACTGAAGCTTTCTTT
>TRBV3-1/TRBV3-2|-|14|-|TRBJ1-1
CASSQVTANTEAFF
TGTGCCAGCAGCCAAGTTACAGCGAACACTGAAGCTTTCTTT
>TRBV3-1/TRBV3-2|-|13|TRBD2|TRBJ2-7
CASHQAGGYEQYF
TGTGCCAGCCACCAAGCGGGGGGGTACGAGCAGTACTTC
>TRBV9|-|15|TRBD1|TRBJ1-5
CASSVGTGDGQPQHF
TGTGCCAGCAGCGTAGGGACAGGGGATGGTCAGCCCCAGCATTTT
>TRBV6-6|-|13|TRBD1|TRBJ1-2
CASSEDRGYGYTF
TGTGCCAGCAGTGAGGACAGGGGGTATGGCTACACCTTC
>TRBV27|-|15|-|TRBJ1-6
CASSLSGPRNSPLHF
TGTGCCAGCAGTTTATCCGGTCCCAGGAATTCACCCCTCCACTTT
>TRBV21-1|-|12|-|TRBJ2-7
CPPGITPYEQYF
TGTCCCCCCGGGATTACCCCCTACGAGCAGTACTTC
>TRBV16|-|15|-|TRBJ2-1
CASSHRQTAYNEQFF
TGTGCCAGCAGCCATCGACAGACAGCCTACAATGAGCAGTTCTTC
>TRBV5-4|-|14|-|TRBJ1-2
CASSSQTGKHGYTF
TGTGCCAGCAGCTCGCAGACAGGAAAGCATGGCTACACCTTC
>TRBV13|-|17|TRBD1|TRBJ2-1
CASSSPGTGGSYNEQFF
TGTGCCAGCAGCTCCCCCGGGACAGGGGGGTCCTACAATGAGCAGTTCTTC